This is a list of T cell receptor beta chains from one sample in a study of T-cell memory formation after mild COVID-19. One entry per CDR3 protein results from TCRdb running MiXCR on the 5' RACE reads. The sample has about 340,000 distinct CDR3 sequences, 10% to 15% seen once. The specimen sequenced was PBMCs or a T cell subset sorted from them (not recorded which). These TCRs come from a man aged 18 to 30 who had mild COVID-19 (a few samples of this study predate the infection). Cell type and time point are not known. Each CDR3 is given with its conserved first and last residue. Fields, in order: V gene, D gene, J gene, clone size, CDR3 protein, CDR3 DNA. The D gene is left open where the match is weak. Expanded clones are given a class, and other clones once, few, many or no size at all.

TRBV6-2/TRBV6-3	-	TRBJ1-4	-	CASIGAGRADREKLFF	TGTGCCAGCATTGGGGCAGGACGGGCAGATCGGGAAAAACTGTTTTTT
TRBV7-9	-	TRBJ1-6	few	CASSSYLNSPLHF	TGTGCCAGCAGCTCGTACTTAAATTCACCCCTCCACTTT
TRBV7-9	-	TRBJ2-7	many	CASSLAGEQYF	TGTGCCAGCAGCTTAGCGGGGGAGCAGTACTTC
TRBV28	TRBD1	TRBJ2-6	-	CASTGTGFIGANVLTF	TGTGCCAGCACCGGGACAGGGTTCATTGGGGCCAACGTCCTGACTTTC
TRBV5-1	-	TRBJ2-1	few	CASSPYRAGNEQFF	TGCGCCAGCAGCCCGTACAGGGCCGGCAATGAGCAGTTCTTC
TRBV4-3	TRBD1	TRBJ2-4	few	CASSPGQGRAKNIQYF	TGCGCCAGCAGCCCCGGACAGGGACGGGCCAAAAACATTCAGTACTTC
TRBV19	-	TRBJ1-2	few	CASSLQMQGHGYTF	TGTGCCAGTAGTCTCCAAATGCAGGGACACGGCTACACCTTC
TRBV7-2	-	TRBJ2-1	few	CASSLRGGLGSHERVQFF	TGTGCCAGCAGCTTACGGGGCGGGTTGGGATCCCATGAGAGGGTCCAGTTCTTC
TRBV27	-	TRBJ1-2	once	CASSGGTASSRYTF	TGTGCCAGCAGTGGTGGGACCGCCTCGTCCCGCTACACCTTC
TRBV11-2	-	TRBJ2-5	-	CASRHPGGKETQYF	TGTGCCAGCAGACACCCCGGGGGCAAGGAGACCCAGTACTTC
TRBV7-9	-	TRBJ2-5	few	CASSFMDIQETQYF	TGTGCCAGCAGCTTTATGGACATCCAAGAGACCCAGTACTTC